The 17 T cell receptor beta chains given below trace back to one sample, sequenced in a study of T cell repertoires in cytomegalovirus infection. TCRdb processed the reads anew with MiXCR; each CDR3 protein has one entry. Here the sample spans hundreds of thousands of distinct CDR3 sequences, 9.5% being singletons. Sequencing was done on a sample of PBMCs. Receptors originate from a human donor in good health (CMV status not recorded). Some clones in this sample may be carry-over from other donors' samples.

The J gene is TRBJ1-3, the V gene TRBV20-1, with 7 bases lining up with TRBD1. Germline loops: CDR1 DFQATT, CDR2 SNEGSKA (reference sequence). Germline trimming cut 6 bases from V and 0 bases from J; bases unmatched to any gene: 5. The CDR3 totals 14 residues. CDR3 residues: CSASRDSSGNTIYF. The CDR3 coding sequence is TGCAGTGCGTCTCGGGACAGCTCTGGAAACACCATATATTTT.

This chain uses TRBV18 with TRBJ1-6; weak D call: TRBD1 (5 bases). Germline-derived CDR1 and CDR2 are KGHSH and LQKENI. V dropped 0 bases and J dropped 9 bases, with 6 bases sitting between them. The length of the CDR3 is 13 residues. CDR3: CASSPPGPSPLHF. CDR3 sequence (DNA): TGTGCCAGCTCACCACCGGGACCTTCACCCCTCCACTTT.

This clonotype was found many times. This sequence joins TRBV11-3 and TRBJ2-1; 7 bases fit TRBD2. Germline lookup yields CDR1 SGHNT and CDR2 YENEEA. V gave up 4 bases and J gave up 9 bases; unmatched junction bases: 15. There are 16 residues in the CDR3. This CDR3 is CASSSPRQGGGGEQFF. CDR3 sequence (DNA): TGTGCCAGCAGCTCGCCGAGGCAGGGAGGCGGGGGTGAGCAGTTCTTC. Full variable domain (missing parts from reference TRBV11-3 and TRBJ2-1): EAGVVQSPRYKIIEKKQPVAFWCNPISGHNTLYWYLQNLGQGPELLIRYENEEAVDDSQLPKDRFSAERLKGVDSTLKIQPAELGDSAVYLCASSSPRQGGGGEQFFGPGTRLTVL.

A few counts support this clonotype. J is TRBJ1-1 and V is TRBV28; no definite D call. V was cut by 2 bases and J by 9 bases, with 10 bases left in between. The CDR3 consists of 12 residues. Germline CDR1 and CDR2: MDHEN and SYDVKM. The CDR3 DNA reads TGTGCCAGCAGTTTAGACGGCCCAAAAGCTTTCTTT. Its protein product is CASSLDGPKAFF.

This clonotype was recorded a few times. The rearrangement links TRBV2 to TRBJ1-1; D unclear. Germline-derived CDR1 and CDR2 are SNHLY and FYNNEI. Trimming removed 6 bases at V and 3 bases at J, with 14 bases between. The CDR3 is 14 amino acids. CDR3 nucleotides: TGTGCCAGCAGCCGGGGAAACACACACACTGAAGCTTTCTTT. It translates to CASSRGNTHTEAFF.

The chain recombines TRBV9 with TRBJ2-1, with TRBD2 matching 7 bases. This CDR3 spans 14 amino acids. Germline V gives CDR1 SGDLS, CDR2 YYNGEE. V lost 10 bases and J lost 6; bases outside the gene matches: 13. The CDR3 DNA reads TGTGCCTCGGGTACCGCGGGAGAGGTCAATGAGCAGTTCTTC. Protein sequence: CASGTAGEVNEQFF.

The chain has TRBV27 and TRBJ1-6; 9 nucleotides match TRBD1. Looked up from germline, CDR1 is MNHEY and CDR2 is SMNVEV (reference sequence). The V and J ends lost 10 bases and 8 bases, in that order; junction bases with no gene match: 6. There are 13 residues in the CDR3. As DNA, the CDR3 is TGTGCCACCCAGGACAGGGGTGATTCACCCCTCCACTTT. It codes for CATQDRGDSPLHF.

About this clonotype: Because the CDR3's place on the DNA is in doubt, the DNA is left out and the CDR3 is given as listed by TCRdb. The CDR3 reads CAGWGPILWGQRPDFPEGANVLTF. V gene TRBV5-4 combines with J gene TRBJ2-6; the tabulated D call, TRBD1, remains unverified against the DNA. The CDR3 is 24 residues long, ends included. Germline V gene lookup returns CDR1 SGHNT and CDR2 YYREEE (reference sequence).

This chain links TRBV28 with TRBJ2-2; tentative D call: TRBD1 (5 bases). The CDR3 length is 14 residues. Germline lookup yields CDR1 MDHEN and CDR2 SYDVKM. The V and J ends lost 5 bases and 2 bases respectively, with 9 bases between them. Here the CDR3 reads CASSRQTNTGELFF. The CDR3 DNA sequence: TGTGCCAGCAGTCGACAGACCAACACCGGGGAGCTGTTTTTT.

The rearrangement uses TRBV27 and TRBJ2-5, with 8 bases aligning to TRBD1. The CDR3 is made up of 15 amino acids. Trimming at V came to 2 bases and at J to 3 bases, leaving 5 bases not matched to a gene. Germline V gene data show CDR1 as MNHEY and CDR2 as SMNVEV (reference sequence). The CDR3 spells CASSLVGTGEETQYF. The CDR3, as DNA: TGTGCCAGCAGTTTAGTTGGGACAGGCGAAGAGACCCAGTACTTC.

The chain is built from TRBV7-8 and TRBJ2-7, with a possible D match to TRBD2 (6 bases). The V end was cut by 4 bases, the J end by 6 bases, with 16 bases between. CDR1 is SGHVS, CDR2 FQNEAQ, per germline. This CDR3 region has 14 residues. The CDR3 bases are TGTGCCAGCAGCTATACCGGGAGAAGGATCGAGCAGTACTTC. This encodes CASSYTGRRIEQYF.

To note about this clonotype: This could be a read error, since a much larger clone is one nucleotide away. The chain has TRBV5-1 and TRBJ2-7; 7 bases line up with TRBD2. The junction had 12 bases not matched to a gene; V was cut back by 2 bases and J by 7 bases. The CDR3 spans 15 residues. CDR1 SGHRS and CDR2 YFSETQ come from the germline V gene. CDR3 amino acids: CASSFGGTNYNEQYF. The CDR3, as DNA: TGCGCCAGCAGCTTCGGCGGGACTAACTACAATGAGCAGTACTTC.

The rearrangement joins TRBV2 to TRBJ1-2; TRBD1 might be the D (5 bases). Trimming left V 1 base short and J 8 bases short, with 11 bases between. Per germline, CDR1 SNHLY and CDR2 FYNNEI. The CDR3 has 13 residues. This CDR3 is CASSEGGRRGYTF. DNA of the CDR3: TGTGCCAGCAGTGAAGGGGGGAGAAGGGGCTACACCTTC.

The J gene is TRBJ1-1, the V gene TRBV6-4; D remains unclear. The ends were cut back, 2 bases at V and 4 bases at J, with 14 bases in the middle. CDR1 is MRHNA, CDR2 SNTAGT, per germline. The CDR3 extends over 15 amino acids. The CDR3 sequence is CASSDRWVDGTEAFF. In DNA form, the CDR3 reads TGTGCCAGCAGTGACAGATGGGTGGACGGCACTGAAGCTTTCTTT.

In this sample, this clonotype turned up many times. The chain couples TRBV7-2 to TRBJ2-5, with 9 bases fitting TRBD1. This CDR3 comprises 13 residues. Germline CDR1 reads SGHTA; CDR2 reads FQGNSA. The V and J ends lost 2 bases and 7 bases, in that order; junction bases with no gene match: 2. The CDR3 nucleotides are TGTGCCAGCAGCTTATCGGGACAGGGGACCCAGTACTTC. Translation: CASSLSGQGTQYF.

At least ten counts were recorded for this clonotype. The V call is TRBV7-6, the J call TRBJ1-1; no clear D. The germline gives CDR1 SGHVS, CDR2 FNYEAQ. V lost 1 base, J lost 0 bases, and 9 bases lay in between. The CDR3 totals 15 residues. For the CDR3, the DNA is TGTGCCAGCAGCTTAGGGGCAGCCATGAACACTGAAGCTTTCTTT. Its protein is CASSLGAAMNTEAFF.

This clonotype was recorded at least ten times. The chain joins TRBV7-2 to TRBJ1-1; D may be TRBD1 (5 bases). The CDR3 covers 14 residues. Germline V CDR1 and CDR2: SGHTA, FQGNSA. V gave up 1 base and J gave up 12 bases, with 18 bases separating them. The CDR3 reads CASSLEVAGQGSFF. The CDR3 nucleotides are TGTGCCAGCAGCTTAGAAGTGGCGGGCCAGGGATCTTTCTTT.